One and the same sample provided the 29 T cell receptor beta chains below, sequenced in a study of T-cell reconstitution after alpha-beta-depleted transplantation in children. Unique molecular identifiers tagged the TCRbeta library. From the PCR reads, TCRdb called clonotypes with MiXCR, one entry per CDR3 protein. The sample lists some 80,000 distinct CDR3 sequences, roughly 18% occurring once. The sequenced sample was PBMCs, mostly from graft donor cells, obtained 360 days after TCRalphabeta/CD19-depleted stem cell transplant. The receptor set was obtained from a male patient between 2 and 15 years old who had a stem cell transplant for acute lymphoblastic leukemia, so the T cells may come from the graft donor.

The genes are TRBV5-5 and TRBJ2-7, with 10 nucleotides matching TRBD1. CDR1 is SGHKS, CDR2 YYEKEE, per germline (reference sequence). V trimming: 4 bases; J trimming: 6 bases; junction bases outside the gene matches: 10. This CDR3 has 15 residues. The CDR3 DNA is TGTGCCAGCAGCCTCCGGGACAGGGGCTCTCTCGAGCAGTACTTC. Translation gives CASSLRDRGSLEQYF.

This clonotype has only a few counts. This rearrangement joins TRBV5-1 to TRBJ2-1; 15 bases line up with TRBD2. The ends lost 3 bases at V and 0 bases at J; junction bases unmatched: 4. Germline V gene data show CDR1 as SGHRS and CDR2 as YFSETQ. The CDR3 totals 18 residues. The CDR3 is CASSWGLAGGFSYNEQFF. Here the CDR3 DNA reads TGCGCCAGCAGCTGGGGACTAGCGGGAGGCTTCTCCTACAATGAGCAGTTCTTC. Drawing the rest from reference TRBV5-1 and TRBJ2-1, the complete variable domain is KAGVTQTPRYLIKTRGQQVTLSCSPISGHRSVSWYQQTPGQGLQFLFEYFSETQRNKGNFPGRFSGRQFSNSRSEMNVSTLELGDSALYLCASSWGLAGGFSYNEQFFGPGTRLTVL.

The V gene is TRBV11-2, the J gene TRBJ2-5; 7 bases match TRBD2. CDR1 and CDR2 from the germline V gene are SGHAT and FQNNGV. The V gene end was trimmed by 5 bases and the J gene end by 5 bases; junction bases not matched to a gene: 11. The CDR3 contains 15 residues. The CDR3 region has the DNA TGTGCCAGCAGCCCGGGGAGGCGGGAGAGGGAGACCCAGTACTTC. Translation: CASSPGRRERETQYF.

This sequence joins TRBV3-1 and TRBJ2-1, with D uncertain. V was pared by 0 bases and J by 11 bases, with 5 bases between. Germline-derived CDR1 and CDR2 are LGHDT and YNNKEL (reference sequence). CDR3 size: 11 residues. The CDR3 here is CASSQEVKQFF. CDR3 in DNA: TGTGCCAGCAGCCAAGAAGTTAAGCAGTTCTTC.

The chain has TRBV20-1 and TRBJ2-7, with no clear D. V was trimmed by 1 base and J by 4 bases, leaving 14 bases between them. Germline lookup yields CDR1 DFQATT and CDR2 SNEGSKA (reference sequence). The CDR3 consists of 14 residues. CDR3 nucleotide sequence: TGCAGTGCTAGAGGTGTCCACGAAACGTACGAGCAGTACTTC. It specifies CSARGVHETYEQYF.

The chain is built from TRBV11-3 and TRBJ2-5, with D possibly being TRBD2 (7 bases). CDR1 SGHNT and CDR2 YENEEA come from the germline V gene. V was pared by 8 bases and J by 3 bases, with 19 bases between. This CDR3 spans 15 amino acids. CDR3 protein: CASGGGAGREETQYF. The CDR3 DNA follows: TGTGCCAGCGGGGGGGGGGCCGGCAGAGAAGAGACCCAGTACTTC.

This clonotype has just a few counts. The V gene is TRBV6-1, the J gene TRBJ1-5; the match to TRBD1 covers 9 bases. The CDR3 length is 15 residues. The J segment lost 3 bases and the V segment lost 6 bases, leaving 6 bases of the junction unmatched. From germline, CDR1 is MNHNS and CDR2 SASEGT. CDR3 in DNA: TGTGCCAGCAGAGGGACAGGGCGGGACAATCAGCCCCAGCATTTT. Protein sequence: CASRGTGRDNQPQHF.

The rearrangement uses TRBV12-3 or TRBV12-4 and TRBJ2-2; 11 bases line up with TRBD2. V lost 3 bases and J lost 0; bases outside the gene matches: 3. This CDR3 has 17 amino acids. The chain's CDR3 is CASSFLAGGTNTGELFF. The DNA for the CDR3 is TGTGCCAGCAGTTTTTTAGCGGGAGGGACGAACACCGGGGAGCTGTTTTTT.

This clonotype occurred a few times. The chain couples TRBV3-1 to TRBJ1-6, with TRBD1 as a possible D gene (5 bases). Trimming cost V 2 bases and J 11 bases, with 7 bases left between them. Germline CDR1 is LGHDT and CDR2 is YNNKEL (reference sequence). This CDR3 region has 12 residues. This chain's CDR3 is CASSQQGAPLHF. DNA for the CDR3: TGTGCCAGCAGCCAACAGGGAGCACCCCTCCACTTT. The complete variable domain, with remaining parts taken from reference TRBV3-1 and TRBJ1-6, reads DTAVSQTPKYLVTQMGNDKSIKCEQNLGHDTMYWYKQDSKKFLKIMFSYNNKELIINETVPNRFSPKSPDKAHLNLHINSLELGDSAVYFCASSQQGAPLHFGNGTRLTVT.

The chain recombines TRBV25-1 with TRBJ1-1, with 9 bases that match TRBD1. Per germline, CDR1 MGHDK and CDR2 SYGVNS. V lost 4 bases to trimming and J lost 3 bases; unmatched junction nucleotides: 6. CDR3 length: 15 amino acids. In DNA form, the CDR3 reads TGTGCCAGCAGTGGAGAGACAGGGGGTGACACTGAAGCTTTCTTT. The encoded protein is CASSGETGGDTEAFF.

This chain links TRBV6-5 with TRBJ2-7, with D possibly being TRBD2 (6 bases). CDR1 MNHEY and CDR2 SVGAGI come from the germline V gene. The CDR3 runs 15 residues. Trimming took 0 bases from V and 3 from J, leaving 12 bases between them. The CDR3 here is CASSYSRTSFYEQYF. In DNA, the CDR3 is TGTGCCAGCAGTTACTCCCGAACTAGCTTCTACGAGCAGTACTTC.

J is TRBJ2-1 and V is TRBV20-1, with no clear D. CDR1 and CDR2 from the germline V gene are DFQATT and SNEGSKA (reference sequence). Trimming cost V 5 bases and J 3 bases, with 17 bases left between them. The CDR3 covers 15 residues. CDR3 DNA sequence: TGCAGTGCTTATACCGATCGGGCGTTCTACAATGAGCAGTTCTTC. This gives the protein CSAYTDRAFYNEQFF.

The chain links TRBV5-1 to TRBJ1-2; D possibly corresponds to TRBD1 (5 bases). Per the germline V gene, CDR1 is SGHRS and CDR2 is YFSETQ. The CDR3 is 13 residues long. Trimming stripped 1 base from V and 8 bases from J, with 12 bases between. CDR3 sequence: CASSLWQGGGYTF. The CDR3 nucleotides read TGCGCCAGCAGCTTGTGGCAGGGCGGCGGCTACACCTTC.

This clonotype appeared a few times. The V gene is TRBV9, the J gene TRBJ1-2; D unresolved. V was trimmed by 4 bases and J by 2 bases, leaving 15 bases between them. Germline values: CDR1 SGDLS, CDR2 YYNGEE. The CDR3 is 15 amino acids. CDR3 DNA sequence: TGTGCCAGCAGCATCCGGGCCAGCACGAACTATGGCTACACCTTC. Encoded protein: CASSIRASTNYGYTF. The full variable domain, in which reference TRBV9 and TRBJ1-2 provide the parts outside the CDR3, is DSGVTQTPKHLITATGQRVTLRCSPRSGDLSVYWYQQSLDQGLQFLIQYYNGEERAKGNILERFSAQQFPDLHSELNLSSLELGDSALYFCASSIRASTNYGYTFGSGTRLTVV.

This clonotype was found a few times. This rearrangement joins TRBV5-1 to TRBJ2-7, with 7 bases aligning to TRBD1. The trim removed 0 bases at V and 1 base at J, leaving 4 bases unmatched. CDR3 length: 15 residues. Germline values: CDR1 SGHRS, CDR2 YFSETQ. In DNA form, the CDR3 reads TGCGCCAGCAGCTTGGGTGCAGGGGGATCCTACGAGCAGTACTTC. Amino acid sequence: CASSLGAGGSYEQYF.

This chain uses TRBV20-1 with TRBJ2-3; 7 nucleotides line up with TRBD2. In germline, CDR1 is DFQATT, CDR2 SNEGSKA (reference sequence). The V gene end was trimmed by 6 bases and the J gene end by 4 bases; junction bases not matched to a gene: 10. CDR3 size: 14 residues. The CDR3 sequence: CSAPRTSMSDTQYF. As DNA, the CDR3 is TGCAGTGCCCCTAGGACTAGTATGTCAGATACGCAGTATTTT.

This clonotype was recorded a few times. The CDR3 DNA reads TGTGCCAGCAGTGAAGGCAGGGGGAAATGGCAGCCCCAGCATTTT. Protein product: CASSEGRGKWQPQHF. V and J are TRBV2 and TRBJ1-5; 7 positions match TRBD1. The CDR3 runs to 15 residues. From germline, CDR1 is SNHLY and CDR2 FYNNEI. J lost 7 bases, V lost 1 base, and 7 bases had no gene match.

This clonotype came up many times. This chain connects TRBV7-6 to TRBJ2-1; tentative D call: TRBD2 (5 bases). The V end was cut by 5 bases, the J end by 6 bases, with 26 bases between. Germline V gene lookup returns CDR1 SGHVS and CDR2 FNYEAQ. The CDR3 sequence is 18 residues long. The CDR3 sequence is CASSQGLNSGLNANEQFF. The CDR3 DNA is TGTGCCAGCAGCCAAGGACTCAATTCAGGACTCAACGCCAATGAGCAGTTCTTC.

This clonotype turned up a few times. One end of the junction fails to match germline, which may point to a read error. The chain has TRBV12-3 or TRBV12-4 and TRBJ1-4; a possible D gene is TRBD1 (5 bases). This CDR3 comprises 14 residues. CDR3 sequence (DNA): TGTACCAGCAGCCTTACGGGGGAGAATGAAAAACTGTTTTTT. Its translation: CTSSLTGENEKLFF.

The J gene is TRBJ2-3, the V gene TRBV5-1; 9 nucleotides agree with TRBD2. Looked up from germline, CDR1 is SGHRS and CDR2 is YFSETQ. V gave up 0 bases and J gave up 3 bases; unmatched junction bases: 5. This CDR3 contains 16 residues. CDR3 coding DNA: TGCGCCAGCAGCTTGGTCCCTAGCGGGACTACAGATACGCAGTATTTT. Translation: CASSLVPSGTTDTQYF.

The sample holds one count of this clonotype. This chain joins TRBV5-4 and TRBJ2-5; D is ambiguous. From germline, CDR1 is SGHNT and CDR2 YYREEE (reference sequence). The CDR3 has 15 residues. The germline V and J ends were trimmed by 0 bases and 4 bases, with 13 bases remaining between them. CDR3 in amino acids: CASSLGFSPGETQYF. Here the CDR3 DNA reads TGTGCCAGCAGCTTGGGTTTTTCCCCTGGAGAGACCCAGTACTTC.

This chain joins TRBV5-4 and TRBJ2-5; the D is unclear. V shed 4 bases and J shed 2 bases, with 9 bases lying between them. CDR1 SGHNT and CDR2 YYREEE come from the germline V gene (reference sequence). The CDR3 totals 13 residues. The CDR3 sequence: CASSLPPQETQYF. The CDR3 DNA sequence: TGTGCCAGCAGCCTTCCCCCACAAGAGACCCAGTACTTC.

The chain combines TRBV6-1 with TRBJ2-3, with 12 bases that match TRBD2. J lost 0 bases, V lost 6 bases, and 13 bases had no gene match. This CDR3 has 19 residues. CDR1 MNHNS and CDR2 SASEGT come from the germline V gene. The CDR3 is CASSPRLAGAYTSTDTQYF. In DNA form, the CDR3 reads TGTGCCAGCAGCCCGAGACTAGCGGGAGCCTACACTAGCACAGATACGCAGTATTTT.

This clonotype was counted between two and nine times. V and J are TRBV24-1 and TRBJ2-3; 9 bases fit TRBD1. In germline, CDR1 is KGHDR, CDR2 SFDVKD. The CDR3 runs to 15 residues. After removal of 4 bases from V and 1 base from J, the junction contained 2 bases not matched to a gene. In DNA, the CDR3 is TGTGCCACCAGTGAGTGGACAGGGGGCACAGATACGCAGTATTTT. Encoded protein: CATSEWTGGTDTQYF.

The V gene is TRBV27, the J gene TRBJ2-7; D may match TRBD1 or TRBD2 (5 bases each). The V and J ends lost 11 bases and 0 bases respectively, with 11 bases between them. Germline V gene sequence: CDR1 MNHEY, CDR2 SMNVEV (reference sequence). The CDR3 is made up of 12 amino acids. The CDR3 DNA sequence: TGTGCCCGAGGGGCAATCTCCTACGAGCAGTACTTC. Its protein is CARGAISYEQYF.

This clonotype turned up a few times. V gene TRBV7-8 combines with J gene TRBJ1-4, with D perhaps TRBD1 (5 bases). V gave up 4 bases and J gave up 4 bases, with 10 bases separating them. This CDR3 region has 14 residues. CDR1 and CDR2 from the germline V gene are SGHVS and FQNEAQ. CDR3 sequence: CASSSQGSNEKLFF. CDR3 bases: TGTGCCAGCAGCTCTCAGGGTAGTAATGAAAAACTGTTTTTT.

The chain joins TRBV6-9 to TRBJ1-1; 8 nucleotides match TRBD1. The J segment lost 7 bases and the V segment lost 1 base, leaving 11 bases of the junction unmatched. Germline CDR1 and CDR2: MNHGY and SVAAGI. CDR3 length: 16 amino acids. The DNA for the CDR3 is TGTGCCAGCAGTTATTACGGGACAGGCGGAGGTCTTGAAGCTTTCTTT. Encoded protein: CASSYYGTGGGLEAFF.

This clonotype appeared once. This chain links TRBV7-2 with TRBJ2-5, with TRBD1 matching over 9 bases. V shed 5 bases and J 7 bases; nucleotides not matched to a gene: 11. CDR1 SGHTA and CDR2 FQGNSA come from the germline V gene. The CDR3 sequence is 15 residues long. The CDR3 sequence is CASSLLGQGIATQYF. For the CDR3, the DNA is TGTGCCAGCAGCCTACTGGGACAGGGAATTGCGACCCAGTACTTC.

Ten or more counts support this clonotype. This chain uses TRBV25-1 with TRBJ2-6, with D unclear. Germline V gene data show CDR1 as MGHDK and CDR2 as SYGVNS. Trimming shortened V by 3 bases and J by 0 bases, and 9 bases separated the two germline ends. This CDR3 has 16 residues. Here the CDR3 DNA reads TGTGCCAGCAGTGAGTCACCGGACTCTGGGGCCAACGTCCTGACTTTC. Amino acids: CASSESPDSGANVLTF.